Ten or more counts support the clone carrying this T cell receptor (beta chain). As yet, its antigen is unknown. Generation of TCR cDNA used 5'RACE template switching (which added a universal primer site and UMIs). TCRdb re-derived calls from the 5' RACE reads in MiXCR, one entry per CDR3 protein. The repertoire consists of around 310,000 distinct CDR3 sequences, with about 4% occurring once and the leading ten covering 24%. This sample is part of a study of T cells after yellow fever vaccination. Across the whole study: The fractions with low cell numbers were processed using SMART-Seq v4 Ultra Low Input.

Study results and caveats: Boosting was followed by the reappearance of most primary-vaccination clones (about 97% CD4, 70% to 90% CD8). Clonotypes appearing in both CD4 and CD8 compartments existed, and their share was small.

J was trimmed by 2 bases and V by 0 bases; bases with no gene match: 6. The CDR3 has 16 residues. Looked up from germline, CDR1 is KGHSH and CDR2 is LQKENI. The gene calls are TRBV18 and TRBJ1-2; 7 nucleotides agree with TRBD1. This receptor was identified in a man aged 18 to 35 who received the YFV17D yellow fever vaccine. Sequenced here: PBMCs, sampled 5 days after the yellow fever booster vaccination. CDR3 region: CASSPPSQGDNYGYTF. The CDR3 DNA sequence: TGTGCCAGCTCACCACCGAGCCAGGGGGACAACTATGGCTACACCTTC.